This TCR beta chain was found in a study of regulatory T cells in long-lasting Graves disease. Points from the study as a whole: There were preferences for TRBV28, TRBJ1-2 and TRBJ2-5 in persistent disease.

Indicated time point: newly diagnosed GD, antithyroid drugs for less than 3 months. PBMC RNA served as the TCR library source. This CDR3 region has 14 residues. CDR1 and CDR2 from the germline V gene are SGDLS and YYNGEE. With 3 bases removed from V and 2 bases from J, the gap between germline ends came to 11 bases. Arm-PCR of CDR3 regions and iRepertoire HTBI primers were used to build TCR beta libraries. Methods used by the authors: Detected in the samples were over 60 TRBV and more than 11 TRBJ segments. TCRdb ran MiXCR on the multiplex PCR reads and lists one entry per CDR3 protein. TCRdb's processing, not the authors', yielded these V and J calls. The sample yields roughly 380,000 distinct CDR3 sequences, over 15% seen once. As to this clonotype: The antigen remains unidentified.

These sequences were also reported in another study, on T cells in Graves' hyperthyroidism and ophthalmopathy. From that paper: The study enrolled patients aged 18 to 65 with newly diagnosed hyperthyroidism of under 2 months' duration.

The material was peripheral blood mononuclear cells (PBMCs), obtained at new diagnosis, from a patient treated with antithyroid drugs. The receptor was derived from a man aged 40-50 years with Graves disease. This chain uses TRBV9 with TRBJ2-5; maybe TRBD1 (7 bases). The DNA of the CDR3 is TGTGCCAGCAGCGAGACAGGGACTCAAGAGACCCAGTACTTC. It codes for CASSETGTQETQYF.